This T cell receptor beta chain was found in a study of T cells in Graves' hyperthyroidism and ophthalmopathy. Amplification targeted TCR beta CDR3 regions from RNA transcripts. HTBI primers were used for first-round RT-PCR of the TCR CDR3. TCRdb independently ran MiXCR on the multiplex PCR reads; one entry per CDR3 protein. Seen here are roughly 510,000 distinct CDR3 sequences, less than 25% observed once, and the top ten hold 26%. V dropped 6 bases and J dropped 8; count of bases not matched to a gene: 7. The CDR3 has 13 amino acids. This chain links TRBV12-3 or TRBV12-4 with TRBJ1-5, with 7 bases identical to TRBD1. This TCR came from a man aged 18-30 years with Graves' hyperthyroidism. The sample taken for sequencing was blood. CDR3 in amino acids: CASSWDRTKPQHF. CDR3 nucleotides: TGTGCCAGCAGCTGGGACAGAACTAAGCCCCAGCATTTT.